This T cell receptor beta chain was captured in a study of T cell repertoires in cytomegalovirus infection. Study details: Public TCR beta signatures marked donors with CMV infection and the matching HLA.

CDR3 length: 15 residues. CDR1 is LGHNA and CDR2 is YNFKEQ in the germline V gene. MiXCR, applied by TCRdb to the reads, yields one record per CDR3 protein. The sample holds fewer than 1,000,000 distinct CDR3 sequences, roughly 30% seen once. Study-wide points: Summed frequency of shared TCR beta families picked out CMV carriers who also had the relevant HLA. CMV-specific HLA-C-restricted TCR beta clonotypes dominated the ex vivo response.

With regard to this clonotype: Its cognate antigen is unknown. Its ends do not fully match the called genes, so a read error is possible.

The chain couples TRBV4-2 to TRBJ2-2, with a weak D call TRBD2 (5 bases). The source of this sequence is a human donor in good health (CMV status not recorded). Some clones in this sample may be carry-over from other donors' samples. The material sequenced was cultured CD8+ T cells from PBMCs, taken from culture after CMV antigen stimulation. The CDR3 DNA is TGTGCCAGCAGCCACGGGGTCGGGAACACCGGGGAGCTGCTTTTT. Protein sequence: CASSHGVGNTGELLF.